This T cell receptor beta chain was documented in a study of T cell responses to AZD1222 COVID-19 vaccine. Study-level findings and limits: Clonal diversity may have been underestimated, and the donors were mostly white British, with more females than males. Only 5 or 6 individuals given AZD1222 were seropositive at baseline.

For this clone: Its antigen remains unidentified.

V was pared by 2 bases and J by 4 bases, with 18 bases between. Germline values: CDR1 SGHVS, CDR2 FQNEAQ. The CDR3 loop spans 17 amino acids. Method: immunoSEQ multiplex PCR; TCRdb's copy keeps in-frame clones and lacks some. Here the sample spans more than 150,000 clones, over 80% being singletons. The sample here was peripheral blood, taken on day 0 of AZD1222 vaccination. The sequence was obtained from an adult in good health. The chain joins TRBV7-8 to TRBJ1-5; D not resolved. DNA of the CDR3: TGTGCCAGCAGCTTAATGGCCTACACAACGAGGAATCAGCCCCAGCATTTT. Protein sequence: CASSLMAYTTRNQPQHF.